The subject of this entry is one T cell receptor (beta chain). Its antigen is still unknown. The V segment lost 2 bases and the J segment 3 bases; nucleotides outside the gene matches: 6. Germline V gene data show CDR1 as LGHNA and CDR2 as YNFKEQ. CDR3 size: 15 residues. The PCR employed 60 Vbeta primers together with 13 Jbeta primers. The assay was immunoSEQ multiplex PCR, and TCRdb's table has in-frame clones only and misses some. The sample includes around 130,000 clones, around 83% of them seen just once. The sample is drawn from a study of cytomegalovirus exposure and HLA in healthy donors. General study results and limits: A link between a missense DCLRE1C variant and TCR beta V- and J-gene trimming emerged from a later analysis.

This clonotype was obtained from a man aged 50 or older in good health and CMV-seronegative. The sample was PBMCs. The rearrangement links TRBV4-2 to TRBJ1-2, with TRBD1 matching over 7 bases. CDR3 residues: CASSQSGQADYGYTF. The CDR3 DNA reads as TGTGCCAGCAGCCAATCCGGACAGGCGGACTATGGCTACACCTTC.